The TCR beta chain under discussion was sequenced for a study of cytomegalovirus exposure and HLA in healthy donors. Study overall: Within the Caucasian-associated ancestry cluster were approximately 77% of the approximately 400 genotyped donors. Study observations and caveats: A later analysis linked a missense variant in DCLRE1C to the trimming of TCR beta V and J genes. It has been reported that TCR beta sequences accurately predicted the HLA-A and HLA-B alleles of most subjects. Later analysis revealed greater clonal expansion in HLA-associated TCR beta chains than in equally common others.

The PCR made use of 60 Vbeta and 13 Jbeta primers. Generated by immunoSEQ multiplex PCR, the TCRdb table keeps only in-frame clones and is missing some. This sample's table reports 150,000 or so clones. Concerning this clone: What it binds is unknown.

Germline CDR1 reads SGHNT; CDR2 reads YYREEE (reference sequence). The CDR3 sequence is 16 residues long. V lost 4 bases and J lost 2, with 18 bases in between. The sequence came from a woman in her sixties in good health and CMV-seronegative. This chain connects TRBV5-4 to TRBJ1-1; a weak D match, TRBD1 (6 bases). What was sequenced was PBMCs. CDR3 in DNA: TGTGCCAGCAGCCAACCCCCGGGACAAGAAAACACTGAAGCTTTCTTT. Residues: CASSQPPGQENTEAFF.